A single sample gave rise to the 9 T cell receptor beta chains below, sequenced in a study of human T cells and chemical hapten exposure (dated by TCRdb to the early 2020s). The sample's time point label, in plain terms: patch test 1, 2 weeks after DPC sensitization. In the paper's terms, the treatment or condition label means: therapeutic diphenylcyclopropenone sensitization with weekly scalp DPC. Preparation of the library involved RACE. Sequenced using a NextSeq 500. Using fastp trimming at Q25 and MiXCR clonotype assembly, TCRdb reanalyzed the public sequencing data and kept in-frame beta chains. Every distinct CDR3 protein forms one entry, paired with its most common genes and DNA. The sample profile shows approximately 80,000 distinct CDR3 sequences; over 8.5% of them were found once. The leading ten clones occupy approximately 4.4% of the sample. The specimen comprised whole blood, sampled in connection with sensitization to the hapten diphenylcyclopropenone (DPC). Receptors originate from a woman in her forties or fifties with alopecia areata. Some clones in this sample may be carry-over from other donors' samples.

The chain is built from TRBV28 and TRBJ1-5; D perhaps matches TRBD1 (6 bases). V was trimmed by 5 bases and J by 2 bases, leaving 19 bases between them. This CDR3 comprises 17 residues. Per the germline V gene, CDR1 is MDHEN and CDR2 is SYDVKM. CDR3: CASSLSRGGLGNQPQHF. The CDR3 DNA reads TGTGCCAGCAGTCTCTCCCGGGGGGGCCTCGGCAATCAGCCCCAGCATTTT.

This clonotype appeared many times. The rearrangement uses TRBV7-3 and TRBJ1-1; the D gene is possibly TRBD1 (6 bases). CDR3 length equals 15 residues. Trimming removed 5 bases at V and 4 bases at J, with 17 bases between. The germline gives CDR1 SGHTA, CDR2 FQGTGA. The CDR3: CASSHYGRGATEAFF. CDR3 bases: TGTGCCAGCAGCCACTACGGACGGGGGGCCACTGAAGCTTTCTTT.

This chain connects TRBV6-6 to TRBJ2-7; the D is unclear. This CDR3 has 12 amino acids. Germline-derived CDR1 and CDR2 are MNHNY and SVGAGI (reference sequence). V gave up 3 bases and J gave up 6 bases, with 9 bases separating them. CDR3 protein: CASSYLHREQYF. CDR3 nucleotides: TGTGCCAGCAGTTATCTCCATCGCGAGCAGTACTTC.

This clonotype was observed at least ten times. This sequence joins TRBV27 and TRBJ2-3; weak D call: TRBD1 (5 bases). The CDR3 loop spans 15 amino acids. Germline V gene data show CDR1 as MNHEY and CDR2 as SMNVEV (reference sequence). With 2 bases removed from V and 2 bases from J, the gap between germline ends came to 11 bases. CDR3 residues: CASSLGQGFTDTQYF. The CDR3 DNA reads TGTGCCAGCAGTTTAGGGCAGGGCTTCACAGATACGCAGTATTTT.

At least ten counts were recorded for this clonotype. V gene TRBV19 combines with J gene TRBJ2-1; D possibly corresponds to TRBD1 (6 bases). Trimming took off 3 bases at V and 4 bases at J, with 16 bases between the two ends. The CDR3 has 16 residues. The V gene's germline CDR1 is LNHDA and CDR2 SQIVND (reference sequence). The CDR3: CASSMGASDTYNEQFF. The CDR3 region has the DNA TGTGCCAGTAGTATGGGGGCCTCAGATACTTACAATGAGCAGTTCTTC.

V is TRBV20-1 and J is TRBJ2-7; TRBD2 might be the D (5 bases). The CDR3 is 12 residues long. The ends were cut back, 6 bases at V and 3 bases at J, with 12 bases in the middle. Germline V CDR1 and CDR2: DFQATT, SNEGSKA (reference sequence). The CDR3 nucleotides are TGCAGTGCCCCGGTCGGGAACTACGAGCAGTACTTC. This codes for CSAPVGNYEQYF.

This clonotype has at least ten counts. The rearrangement links TRBV29-1 to TRBJ1-1; D might be TRBD1 (5 bases). Trimming removed 2 bases at V and 4 bases at J, with 20 bases between. Per germline, CDR1 SQVTM and CDR2 ANQGSEA. CDR3 length: 16 residues. CDR3 protein: CSVELLGRGRSTEAFF. In DNA form, the CDR3 reads TGCAGCGTTGAACTTCTAGGGCGGGGACGTAGCACTGAAGCTTTCTTT. Full variable domain (remainder filled in from reference TRBV29-1 and TRBJ1-1): SAVISQKPSRDICQRGTSLTIQCQVDSQVTMMFWYRQQPGQSLTLIATANQGSEATYESGFVIDKFPISRPNLTFSTLTVSNMSPEDSSIYLCSVELLGRGRSTEAFFGQGTRLTVV.

This clonotype was counted a few times. The genes are TRBV28 and TRBJ2-1; D call uncertain. The ends were cut back, 2 bases at V and 0 bases at J, with 11 bases in the middle. CDR1 and CDR2 from the germline V gene are MDHEN and SYDVKM. The CDR3 sequence is 16 residues long. The DNA for the CDR3 is TGTGCCAGCAGTTTACTGACATCGGGCTCCTACAATGAGCAGTTCTTC. This encodes CASSLLTSGSYNEQFF.

The V call is TRBV12-3 or TRBV12-4, the J call TRBJ1-3; TRBD1 is a possible D gene (5 bases). This CDR3 comprises 14 residues. V lost 6 bases and J lost 2, with 11 bases in between. The CDR3 DNA is TGTGCCAGCAGACTAGGGGTCACTGGAAACACCATATATTTT. Its protein is CASRLGVTGNTIYF.